This T cell receptor (beta chain) came from a study of blood T cells in healthy people across ages. In the study overall: Per two T cells, template switching captured roughly one barcoded beta molecule. Study-wide results and caveats: Whereas aged donors had fewer naive CD4+ cells, long-lived donors had more of them and higher diversity.

Through a sample-barcoded 5' primer and a J-beta primer mix, a second PCR was run for about 6 to 11 cycles. Each TCR beta cDNA got a 12-nucleotide random molecular identifier. TCRdb reanalysed the 5' RACE reads using MiXCR and keeps one entry per CDR3 protein. This table has about 1.7 million distinct CDR3 sequences, roughly 30% appearing once. Germline V gene sequence: CDR1 DFQATT, CDR2 SNEGSKA (reference sequence). The length of the CDR3 is 14 residues. Trimming shortened V by 4 bases and J by 4 bases, and 16 bases separated the two germline ends. With respect to this clonotype: The antigen is not known.

The sequenced material came from blood. The source of this sequence is a woman in her 30s in good health. The rearrangement links TRBV20-1 to TRBJ1-2; D is possibly TRBD1 (5 bases). The CDR3 DNA reads TGCAGTGCTACTGAGGGGTTGGGGATCTATGGCTACACCTTC. This translates into CSATEGLGIYGYTF.